Listed below are T cell receptor beta chains from one sample, sequenced in a study of control samples from healthy donors and cancer patients. Clones were sequenced by immunoSEQ multiplex PCR, and TCRdb holds only the in-frame ones, with some missing. Of about 130,000 clones in the sample, around 94% were seen once. Material for sequencing was PBMCs. These receptor sequences come from a man aged 55 to 70 with colorectal cancer. Both conserved end residues are part of each CDR3. Each record gives: J gene, V gene, D gene, clone size, CDR3 protein, CDR3 DNA. D genes are given only for firm matches. Where a row states a size, it is once, few, many or the class of an expanded clone; other rows omit it.

J: TRBJ1-2
V: TRBV7-2
D: TRBD1
size: NA
CDR3: CASSPDRDPYGYTF
DNA: TGTGCCAGCAGCCCCGACAGGGATCCCTATGGCTACACCTTC

J: TRBJ2-5
V: TRBV10-3
D: NA
size: NA
CDR3: CAISEAGAGETQYF
DNA: TGTGCCATCAGTGAGGCAGGGGCAGGAGAGACCCAGTACTTC

J: TRBJ1-2
V: TRBV3-1/TRBV3-2
D: NA
size: NA
CDR3: CASSQLTTNYGYTF
DNA: TGTGCCAGCAGCCAACTAACCACTAACTATGGCTACACCTTC

J: TRBJ2-3
V: TRBV6-5
D: NA
size: NA
CDR3: CATQGGMGTDTQYF
DNA: TGTGCCACACAAGGGGGGATGGGCACAGATACGCAGTATTTT

J: TRBJ1-5
V: TRBV10-3
D: NA
size: NA
CDR3: CAISGQGQPQHF
DNA: TGTGCCATCAGTGGTCAGGGACAGCCCCAGCATTTT

J: TRBJ2-1
V: TRBV4-2
D: TRBD2
size: NA
CDR3: CASSNSGGARDEQFF
DNA: TGTGCCAGCAGCAATAGCGGGGGAGCCAGGGATGAGCAGTTCTTC

J: TRBJ1-6
V: TRBV19
D: NA
size: once
CDR3: CASTRADSPLHF
DNA: TGTGCCAGTACACGCGCGGATTCACCCCTCCACTTT

J: TRBJ2-1
V: TRBV12-3/TRBV12-4
D: NA
size: NA
CDR3: CASSFGNEQFF
DNA: TGTGCCAGCAGTTTTGGGAATGAGCAGTTCTTC

J: TRBJ2-1
V: TRBV10-3
D: NA
size: NA
CDR3: CAISEFNEQFF
DNA: TGTGCCATCAGTGAGTTCAATGAGCAGTTCTTC

J: TRBJ1-4
V: TRBV11-2
D: NA
size: NA
CDR3: CASSVDLGEKLFF
DNA: TGTGCCAGCAGCGTTGACTTGGGAGAAAAACTGTTTTTT

J: TRBJ1-2
V: TRBV3-1/TRBV3-2
D: NA
size: NA
CDR3: CASGPRADYGYTF
DNA: TGTGCCAGCGGACCCCGAGCGGACTATGGCTACACCTTC

J: TRBJ1-2
V: TRBV3-1/TRBV3-2
D: NA
size: NA
CDR3: CASSQEDRAYGYTF
DNA: TGTGCCAGCAGCCAGGAAGACAGAGCTTATGGCTACACCTTC

J: TRBJ1-5
V: TRBV24-1
D: NA
size: NA
CDR3: CATSERVGQPQHF
DNA: TGTGCCACCAGTGAAAGGGTAGGTCAGCCCCAGCATTTT

J: TRBJ1-3
V: TRBV6-6
D: NA
size: NA
CDR3: CASSYPGEGNTIYF
DNA: TGTGCCAGCAGTTACCCGGGAGAAGGAAACACCATATATTTT

J: TRBJ1-2
V: TRBV30
D: NA
size: NA
CDR3: CAWSTLNYGYTF
DNA: TGTGCCTGGTCGACATTAAACTATGGCTACACCTTC

J: TRBJ1-2
V: TRBV5-1
D: TRBD1
size: NA
CDR3: CASSFADRAGYTF
DNA: TGCGCCAGCAGTTTCGCGGACAGGGCTGGCTACACCTTC

J: TRBJ1-4
V: TRBV7-9
D: NA
size: few
CDR3: CASSLEGLKLFF
DNA: TGTGCCAGCAGCTTAGAAGGGCTAAAACTGTTTTTT

J: TRBJ1-6
V: TRBV7-9
D: NA
size: NA
CDR3: CASSVERESRSPLHF
DNA: TGTGCCAGCAGCGTTGAAAGGGAAAGTCGTTCACCCCTCCACTTT

J: TRBJ2-5
V: TRBV19
D: NA
size: NA
CDR3: CATREGGRETQYF
DNA: TGTGCCACCCGCGAGGGTGGACGGGAGACCCAGTACTTC

J: TRBJ1-3
V: TRBV15
D: NA
size: few
CDR3: CATSRGTSGNTIYF
DNA: TGTGCCACCAGCAGAGGAACCTCTGGAAACACCATATATTTT

J: TRBJ1-1
V: TRBV19
D: NA
size: few
CDR3: CASSSTGLGTEAFF
DNA: TGTGCCAGTAGTTCGACAGGTTTGGGCACTGAAGCTTTCTTT

J: TRBJ2-3
V: TRBV3-1/TRBV3-2
D: TRBD2
size: NA
CDR3: CASSQDISGGTDTQYF
DNA: TGTGCCAGCAGCCAAGATATCAGCGGGGGCACAGATACGCAGTATTTT

J: TRBJ2-2
V: TRBV19
D: TRBD1
size: NA
CDR3: CASSIRDRGFGELFF
DNA: TGTGCCAGTAGTATCAGGGACAGGGGGTTCGGGGAGCTGTTTTTT

J: TRBJ1-1
V: TRBV7-9
D: NA
size: NA
CDR3: CASSLIITEAFF
DNA: TGTGCCAGCAGCTTAATAATCACTGAAGCTTTCTTT